This T cell receptor (beta chain) stems from a study of CD8+ T cells in alopecia areata. Study-wide findings and caveats: Among the cells sequenced in scalp samples are also the resident alphabeta T cells of normal skin. Researchers report lesional scalp, most notably alopecia totalis/universalis, outstripped normal scalp in clonality. Shared TCR sequences were less clear between patients than in mice, possibly partly from HLA diversity.

Sequencing relied on a cDNA template that was reverse transcribed from extracted RNA. Measured with immunoSEQ multiplex PCR; TCRdb has only the in-frame clones, and not every one. The data contain some 150,000 clones, approximately 56% of them singletons. PBMCs were stained for CD3, CD4 and CD8, and CD4+ and CD8+ T cells were sorted. Looked up from germline, CDR1 is SQVTM and CDR2 is ANQGSEA. V was trimmed by 3 bases and J by 0 bases, leaving 7 bases between them. The CDR3 totals 13 residues. On this clone itself: Its specificity is not known.

This chain links TRBV29-1 with TRBJ2-3; D gene unclear. The sample was CD8+ T cells sorted from blood. This clonotype was sampled from a human donor in good health. CDR3: CSVDPASTDTQYF. In DNA form, the CDR3 reads TGCAGCGTTGATCCAGCGAGCACAGATACGCAGTATTTT.